These T cell receptor beta chains were read from a single sample in a study of technical replicates of blood from several donors. The method was immunoSEQ multiplex PCR; TCRdb's version includes in-frame clones alone and lacks a portion of them. The profile shows about 88,000 clones, 90% to 95% of them singletons. Material for sequencing was T cells isolated from PBMCs. These receptor sequences come from a human donor in good health. The CDR3 runs from the conserved cysteine through the conserved F or W. The order of the fields is D gene, J gene, clone size, V gene, CDR3 length, CDR3 protein, CDR3 DNA. The D gene is left open where the match is weak. A clone size is listed for some rows: how often the clone was seen (once, few, many), or a class if it is expanded.

D gene: NA; J gene: TRBJ1-1; clone size: NA; V gene: TRBV27; CDR3 length: 15; CDR3 protein: CASSLIGGRGTEAFF; CDR3 DNA: TGTGCCAGCAGTTTAATCGGGGGGAGGGGTACTGAAGCTTTCTTT
D gene: NA; J gene: TRBJ2-1; clone size: NA; V gene: TRBV28; CDR3 length: 14; CDR3 protein: CASSFRVAYNEQFF; CDR3 DNA: TGTGCCAGCAGTTTCCGGGTCGCCTACAATGAGCAGTTCTTC
D gene: NA; J gene: TRBJ1-1; clone size: NA; V gene: TRBV18; CDR3 length: 15; CDR3 protein: CASSPVAPARTEAFF; CDR3 DNA: TGTGCCAGCTCACCAGTCGCACCCGCGCGGACTGAAGCTTTCTTT
D gene: NA; J gene: TRBJ1-2; clone size: NA; V gene: TRBV28; CDR3 length: 12; CDR3 protein: CASSFIGYGYTF; CDR3 DNA: TGTGCCAGCAGTTTCATCGGTTATGGCTACACCTTC
D gene: TRBD1; J gene: TRBJ1-1; clone size: NA; V gene: TRBV7-3; CDR3 length: 16; CDR3 protein: CASSLRSQGGRTEAFF; CDR3 DNA: TGTGCCAGCAGCTTAAGGTCCCAGGGGGGACGAACTGAAGCTTTCTTT
D gene: NA; J gene: TRBJ2-3; clone size: NA; V gene: TRBV13; CDR3 length: 13; CDR3 protein: CASSRVSTDTQYF; CDR3 DNA: TGTGCCAGCAGCCGCGTGAGCACAGATACGCAGTATTTT
D gene: TRBD1; J gene: TRBJ1-2; clone size: NA; V gene: TRBV5-4; CDR3 length: 16; CDR3 protein: CASSLAGQGRRDGYTF; CDR3 DNA: TGTGCCAGCAGCTTGGCGGGACAGGGTAGAAGGGATGGCTACACCTTC
D gene: NA; J gene: TRBJ1-1; clone size: NA; V gene: TRBV12-5; CDR3 length: 20; CDR3 protein: CASGLALKTGLNGKHTEAFF; CDR3 DNA: TGTGCTAGTGGTTTGGCCCTAAAAACAGGGTTGAATGGTAAGCACACTGAAGCTTTCTTT
D gene: TRBD2; J gene: TRBJ2-4; clone size: NA; V gene: TRBV7-2; CDR3 length: 14; CDR3 protein: CASSLVRGGDIQYF; CDR3 DNA: TGTGCCAGCAGCTTAGTCCGGGGGGGGGACATTCAGTACTTC
D gene: TRBD2; J gene: TRBJ2-1; clone size: NA; V gene: TRBV27; CDR3 length: 16; CDR3 protein: CASSLAGMSPYNEQFF; CDR3 DNA: TGTGCCAGCAGTCTAGCGGGCATGAGCCCCTACAATGAGCAGTTCTTC
D gene: NA; J gene: TRBJ2-5; clone size: NA; V gene: TRBV19; CDR3 length: 14; CDR3 protein: CASSIQGFGETQYF; CDR3 DNA: TGTGCCAGTAGTATTCAGGGTTTTGGGGAGACCCAGTACTTC
D gene: NA; J gene: TRBJ1-4; clone size: NA; V gene: TRBV30; CDR3 length: 15; CDR3 protein: CAWSVPWTPDEKLFF; CDR3 DNA: TGTGCCTGGAGTGTACCATGGACACCCGATGAAAAACTGTTTTTT
D gene: TRBD2; J gene: TRBJ2-1; clone size: NA; V gene: TRBV29-1; CDR3 length: 18; CDR3 protein: CSVRFGLAGAPDYNEQFF; CDR3 DNA: TGCAGCGTTCGATTCGGGCTAGCGGGGGCCCCGGACTACAATGAGCAGTTCTTC
D gene: TRBD2; J gene: TRBJ2-7; clone size: NA; V gene: TRBV10-2; CDR3 length: 15; CDR3 protein: CASTATSGGSYEQYF; CDR3 DNA: TGCGCCAGCACCGCTACCAGCGGGGGGTCCTACGAGCAGTACTTC
D gene: NA; J gene: TRBJ2-1; clone size: NA; V gene: TRBV28; CDR3 length: 15; CDR3 protein: CASTPRGISYNEQFF; CDR3 DNA: TGTGCCAGCACCCCGAGGGGGATTTCCTACAATGAGCAGTTCTTC
D gene: TRBD2; J gene: TRBJ2-7; clone size: NA; V gene: TRBV7-6; CDR3 length: 15; CDR3 protein: CASSLLADLPYEQYF; CDR3 DNA: TGTGCCAGCAGCTTACTAGCGGATTTGCCCTACGAGCAGTACTTC
D gene: TRBD2; J gene: TRBJ2-1; clone size: NA; V gene: TRBV10-3; CDR3 length: 15; CDR3 protein: CAISEPSGRPNEQFF; CDR3 DNA: TGTGCCATCAGTGAGCCCAGCGGGAGGCCCAATGAGCAGTTCTTC
D gene: NA; J gene: TRBJ2-7; clone size: once; V gene: TRBV2; CDR3 length: 13; CDR3 protein: CASKILGLGEQYF; CDR3 DNA: TGTGCCAGCAAGATACTAGGTCTGGGGGAGCAGTACTTC
D gene: TRBD2; J gene: TRBJ2-1; clone size: NA; V gene: TRBV6-5; CDR3 length: 15; CDR3 protein: CASSYSSGSRNEQFF; CDR3 DNA: TGTGCCAGCAGTTACTCAAGCGGGAGTAGGAATGAGCAGTTCTTC
D gene: TRBD2; J gene: TRBJ2-2; clone size: once; V gene: TRBV6-5; CDR3 length: 15; CDR3 protein: CASSSDQRGTGELFF; CDR3 DNA: TGTGCCAGCAGTTCGGACCAGCGGGGCACCGGGGAGCTGTTTTTT
D gene: TRBD1; J gene: TRBJ2-7; clone size: NA; V gene: TRBV4-1; CDR3 length: 14; CDR3 protein: CASSSLGGHHEQYF; CDR3 DNA: TGCGCCAGCAGCTCCCTAGGGGGCCACCACGAGCAGTACTTC
D gene: NA; J gene: TRBJ1-3; clone size: NA; V gene: TRBV9; CDR3 length: 15; CDR3 protein: CASSVGSVSGNTIYF; CDR3 DNA: TGTGCCAGCAGCGTAGGTAGCGTCTCTGGAAACACCATATATTTT
D gene: NA; J gene: TRBJ1-1; clone size: NA; V gene: TRBV7-6; CDR3 length: 17; CDR3 protein: CASSPHQQGPRGTEAFF; CDR3 DNA: TGTGCCAGCAGCCCACATCAACAGGGCCCCAGGGGCACTGAAGCTTTCTTT
D gene: TRBD1; J gene: TRBJ2-2; clone size: NA; V gene: TRBV6-6; CDR3 length: 14; CDR3 protein: CASTGQGNTGELFF; CDR3 DNA: TGTGCCAGCACGGGACAGGGGAACACCGGGGAGCTGTTTTTT
D gene: NA; J gene: TRBJ2-5; clone size: NA; V gene: TRBV11-2; CDR3 length: 15; CDR3 protein: CASSLVSTRAETQYF; CDR3 DNA: TGTGCCAGCAGCTTAGTTTCAACCAGGGCCGAGACCCAGTACTTC
D gene: NA; J gene: TRBJ2-7; clone size: NA; V gene: TRBV20-1; CDR3 length: 10; CDR3 protein: CSANYREQYF; CDR3 DNA: TGCAGTGCTAACTACAGGGAGCAGTACTTC
D gene: TRBD1; J gene: TRBJ1-1; clone size: NA; V gene: TRBV5-5; CDR3 length: 15; CDR3 protein: CASSYRDREYTEAFF; CDR3 DNA: TGTGCCAGCAGTTACCGTGACAGGGAGTACACTGAAGCTTTCTTT
D gene: TRBD1; J gene: TRBJ1-1; clone size: NA; V gene: TRBV19; CDR3 length: 18; CDR3 protein: CASSKVGRGVGGNTEAFF; CDR3 DNA: TGTGCCAGTAGTAAGGTCGGCAGGGGGGTAGGGGGGAACACTGAAGCTTTCTTT
D gene: TRBD2; J gene: TRBJ2-2; clone size: NA; V gene: TRBV6-5; CDR3 length: 16; CDR3 protein: CASSYGAGGRSGELFF; CDR3 DNA: TGTGCCAGCAGTTACGGGGCGGGAGGGCGATCGGGGGAGCTGTTTTTT
D gene: TRBD1; J gene: TRBJ2-1; clone size: once; V gene: TRBV6-5; CDR3 length: 15; CDR3 protein: CASSLTGMVGNEQFF; CDR3 DNA: TGTGCCAGCAGTCTGACAGGGATGGTTGGGAATGAGCAGTTCTTC
D gene: NA; J gene: TRBJ2-7; clone size: NA; V gene: TRBV20-1; CDR3 length: 11; CDR3 protein: CSGGTSYEQYF; CDR3 DNA: TGCAGTGGAGGTACCTCCTACGAGCAGTACTTC
D gene: TRBD1; J gene: TRBJ2-5; clone size: NA; V gene: TRBV5-8; CDR3 length: 16; CDR3 protein: CASSTIQGGFLSDQYF; CDR3 DNA: TGTGCCAGCAGCACTATACAGGGGGGTTTTTTGAGCGACCAGTACTTC
D gene: NA; J gene: TRBJ1-2; clone size: NA; V gene: TRBV28; CDR3 length: 13; CDR3 protein: CASTPPDNRGYTF; CDR3 DNA: TGTGCCAGCACCCCCCCGGACAATCGGGGCTACACCTTC
D gene: TRBD2; J gene: TRBJ2-5; clone size: NA; V gene: TRBV28; CDR3 length: 16; CDR3 protein: CASSSISGRSQETQYF; CDR3 DNA: TGTGCCAGCAGTTCCATTAGCGGGAGGTCCCAAGAGACCCAGTACTTC
D gene: NA; J gene: TRBJ1-3; clone size: NA; V gene: TRBV15; CDR3 length: 16; CDR3 protein: CATSRLRTDSGNTIYF; CDR3 DNA: TGTGCCACCAGCAGACTTAGGACAGACTCTGGAAACACCATATATTTT
D gene: TRBD1; J gene: TRBJ1-5; clone size: NA; V gene: TRBV18; CDR3 length: 14; CDR3 protein: CASSPEGAGQPQHF; CDR3 DNA: TGTGCCAGCTCACCTGAGGGGGCCGGACAGCCCCAGCATTTT
D gene: NA; J gene: TRBJ2-6; clone size: NA; V gene: TRBV15; CDR3 length: 16; CDR3 protein: CATSRDSVSGANVLTF; CDR3 DNA: TGTGCCACCAGCAGAGACAGTGTCTCTGGGGCCAACGTCCTGACTTTC
D gene: NA; J gene: TRBJ2-6; clone size: NA; V gene: TRBV11-3; CDR3 length: 16; CDR3 protein: CASSLATSSGANVLTF; CDR3 DNA: TGTGCCAGCAGCTTAGCCACAAGCTCTGGGGCCAACGTCCTGACTTTC
D gene: TRBD1; J gene: TRBJ2-7; clone size: NA; V gene: TRBV15; CDR3 length: 13; CDR3 protein: CATRWDSNYEQYF; CDR3 DNA: TGTGCCACCAGGTGGGACAGCAACTACGAGCAGTACTTC
D gene: NA; J gene: TRBJ2-3; clone size: NA; V gene: TRBV7-9; CDR3 length: 15; CDR3 protein: CASSSIRTFTDTQYF; CDR3 DNA: TGTGCCAGCAGCAGTATCCGGACTTTCACAGATACGCAGTATTTT
D gene: TRBD1; J gene: TRBJ1-6; clone size: NA; V gene: TRBV11-3; CDR3 length: 14; CDR3 protein: CASSMGQGDSPLHF; CDR3 DNA: TGTGCCAGCAGCATGGGACAGGGGGATTCACCCCTCCACTTT
D gene: TRBD2; J gene: TRBJ2-7; clone size: once; V gene: TRBV5-1; CDR3 length: 12; CDR3 protein: CASRSGSYEQYF; CDR3 DNA: TGCGCCAGCAGGAGCGGGAGCTACGAGCAGTACTTC
D gene: TRBD1; J gene: TRBJ2-2; clone size: NA; V gene: TRBV5-1; CDR3 length: 14; CDR3 protein: CASSPDRETGELFF; CDR3 DNA: TGCGCCAGCAGCCCGGACAGGGAGACCGGGGAGCTGTTTTTT
D gene: TRBD2; J gene: TRBJ2-7; clone size: NA; V gene: TRBV7-3; CDR3 length: 15; CDR3 protein: CASSPTSGVSYEQYF; CDR3 DNA: TGTGCCAGCAGCCCTACTAGCGGGGTCTCCTACGAGCAGTACTTC
D gene: NA; J gene: TRBJ1-2; clone size: NA; V gene: TRBV5-4; CDR3 length: 14; CDR3 protein: CASSLYPGAYGYTF; CDR3 DNA: TGTGCCAGCAGCTTATATCCAGGGGCCTATGGCTACACCTTC
D gene: TRBD2; J gene: TRBJ2-7; clone size: NA; V gene: TRBV5-4; CDR3 length: 14; CDR3 protein: CASSLEAGPLEQYF; CDR3 DNA: TGTGCCAGCAGCTTGGAAGCGGGACCCCTCGAGCAGTACTTC
D gene: TRBD1; J gene: TRBJ2-7; clone size: NA; V gene: TRBV4-1; CDR3 length: 16; CDR3 protein: CASSTFPGGRIYEQYF; CDR3 DNA: TGCGCCAGCAGCACCTTCCCAGGGGGAAGAATCTACGAGCAGTACTTC
D gene: NA; J gene: TRBJ1-1; clone size: NA; V gene: TRBV29-1; CDR3 length: 13; CDR3 protein: CSVVMGLNTEAFF; CDR3 DNA: TGCAGCGTTGTAATGGGCCTCAACACTGAAGCTTTCTTT
D gene: NA; J gene: TRBJ2-5; clone size: NA; V gene: TRBV5-1; CDR3 length: 20; CDR3 protein: CASSLEKRGGYGQFQETQYF; CDR3 DNA: TGCGCCAGCAGCTTGGAGAAGAGGGGGGGATACGGACAGTTCCAAGAGACCCAGTACTTC
D gene: NA; J gene: TRBJ1-2; clone size: NA; V gene: TRBV5-5; CDR3 length: 12; CDR3 protein: CASSAGLYGYTF; CDR3 DNA: TGTGCCAGCAGCGCGGGACTGTATGGCTACACCTTC
D gene: TRBD2; J gene: TRBJ2-1; clone size: NA; V gene: TRBV27; CDR3 length: 21; CDR3 protein: CASSLSPGLAGGPTVGNEQFF; CDR3 DNA: TGTGCCAGCAGTCTAAGTCCGGGACTAGCGGGGGGGCCCACCGTCGGCAATGAGCAGTTCTTC